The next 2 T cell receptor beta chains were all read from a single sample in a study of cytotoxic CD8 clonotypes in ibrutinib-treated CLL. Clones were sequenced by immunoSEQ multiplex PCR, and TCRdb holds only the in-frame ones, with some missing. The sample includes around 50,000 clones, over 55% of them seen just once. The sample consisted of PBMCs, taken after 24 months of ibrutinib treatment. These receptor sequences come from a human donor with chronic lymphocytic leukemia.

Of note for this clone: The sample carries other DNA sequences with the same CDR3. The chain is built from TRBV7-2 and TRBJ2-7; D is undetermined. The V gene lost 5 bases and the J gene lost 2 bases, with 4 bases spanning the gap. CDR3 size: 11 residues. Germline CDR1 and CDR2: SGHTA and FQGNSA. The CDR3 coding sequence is TGTGCCAGCAGCCTAACCTACGAGCAGTACTTC. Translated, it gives CASSLTYEQYF.

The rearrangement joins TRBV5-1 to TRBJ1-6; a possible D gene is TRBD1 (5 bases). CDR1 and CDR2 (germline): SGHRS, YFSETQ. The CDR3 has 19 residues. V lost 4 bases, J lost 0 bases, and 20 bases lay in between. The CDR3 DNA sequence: TGCGCCAGCAGCCGCGTGTACAGGACCGAGAGCTCCTATAATTCACCCCTCCACTTT. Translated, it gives CASSRVYRTESSYNSPLHF.